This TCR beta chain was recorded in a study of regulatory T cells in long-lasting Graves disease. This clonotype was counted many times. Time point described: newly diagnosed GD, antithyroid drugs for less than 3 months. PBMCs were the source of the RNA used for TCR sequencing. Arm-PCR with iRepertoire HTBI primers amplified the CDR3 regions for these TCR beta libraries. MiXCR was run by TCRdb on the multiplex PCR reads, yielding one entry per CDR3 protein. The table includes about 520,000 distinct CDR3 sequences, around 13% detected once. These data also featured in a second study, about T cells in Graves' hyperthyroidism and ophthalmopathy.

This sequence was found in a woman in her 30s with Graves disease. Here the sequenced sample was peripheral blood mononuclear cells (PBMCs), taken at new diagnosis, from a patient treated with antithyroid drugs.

The CDR3 is CASSLQSLYGYTF. CDR3 in DNA: TGTGCCAGCAGTTTACAGAGTCTATATGGCTACACCTTC. This chain links TRBV2 with TRBJ1-2; D is undetermined. This CDR3 contains 13 residues. Germline V CDR1 and CDR2: SNHLY, FYNNEI. Trimming pared 5 bases from V and 5 bases from J, leaving 12 bases between. Full variable domain (rest looked up from reference TRBV2 and TRBJ1-2): EPEVTQTPSHQVTQMGQEVILRCVPISNHLYFYWYRQILGQKVEFLVSFYNNEISEKSEIFDDQFSVERPDGSNFTLKIRSTKLEDSAMYFCASSLQSLYGYTFGSGTRLTVV.